This TCR beta chain originates from a study of T cells in Graves' hyperthyroidism and ophthalmopathy. Germline loops: CDR1 SQVTM, CDR2 ANQGSEA. The CDR3 has 11 amino acids. The V gene end was trimmed by 8 bases and the J gene end by 5 bases; junction bases not matched to a gene: 5. Amplification targeted TCR beta CDR3 regions from RNA transcripts. HTBI primers drove first-round RT-PCR of the TCR CDR3. TCRdb recomputed calls from the multiplex PCR reads with MiXCR, one row per CDR3 protein. The sample shows about 92,000 distinct CDR3 sequences, approximately 56% of them seen only once. The origin of this receptor is a woman in her thirties or forties with Graves' hyperthyroidism. This chain links TRBV29-1 with TRBJ2-5, with 7 bases identical to TRBD1. The sequenced sample was blood. The CDR3 DNA reads as TGCAGCTTGACAGGGCAGGAGACCCAGTACTTC. Translated, it gives CSLTGQETQYF.